Below, one T cell receptor beta chain is given with its context. Its antigen is still unknown. The naive CD8 population came from CD45RO-negative cells selected for CCR7, without terminally differentiated effector memory CD45RA+ cells. These data come from a study of shared clonotypes between healthy human individuals. The protocol was immunoSEQ multiplex PCR, while the TCRdb copy is restricted to in-frame clones and leaves out a portion. Of around 2.1 million clones in the sample, 85% to 95% were seen once. Study-level results: Sorted-subset sequencing was shown by rarefaction to be incomplete despite large depth.

The sequence was obtained from a man between 18 and 29 years old in good health. Some clones in this sample may be carry-over from other donors' samples. Material: naive CD8+ T cells from PBMCs.

CDR3 region: CAWRALSYEQYF. In nucleotides, the CDR3 is TGTGCCTGGAGAGCCCTTTCCTACGAGCAGTACTTC. This chain links TRBV30 with TRBJ2-7; unclear D gene. Germline loops: CDR1 GTSNPN, CDR2 SVGIG (reference sequence). The CDR3 extends over 12 amino acids. Trimming stripped 3 bases from V and 1 base from J, with 7 bases between.